Below, 9 T cell receptor beta chains from the same sample are listed, as sequenced in a study of cytomegalovirus exposure and HLA in healthy donors. The primer mix had 60 Vbeta and 13 Jbeta primers. Some clones are missing from TCRdb's copy, which holds only in-frame ones; the method was immunoSEQ multiplex PCR. This sample contains about 79,000 clones. Sequencing was carried out using PBMCs. Every receptor here comes from a man in his thirties or forties in good health and CMV-seronegative.

The chain is built from TRBV19 and TRBJ1-1; possible D gene TRBD1, 6 bases. V was cut by 6 bases and J by 4 bases, with 9 bases left in between. This CDR3 comprises 12 residues. The germline V gene encodes CDR1 LNHDA and CDR2 SQIVND (reference sequence). The CDR3 loop is CASRGHGTEAFF. CDR3 nucleotides: TGTGCCAGTAGGGGACATGGCACTGAAGCTTTCTTT.

The chain joins TRBV2 to TRBJ2-7, with a tentative D call TRBD2 (5 bases). Germline CDR1 SNHLY, CDR2 FYNNEI. V lost 2 bases and J 5 bases, leaving 13 bases between the germline ends. The CDR3 is 14 residues long. CDR3: CASSERSSSHEQYF. As DNA, the CDR3 is TGTGCCAGCAGTGAAAGGAGTTCTAGCCACGAGCAGTACTTC.

V and J are TRBV5-1 and TRBJ2-7; the D is unclear. CDR1 SGHRS and CDR2 YFSETQ come from the germline V gene. Trimming removed 0 bases from V and 6 bases from J, with 13 bases in between. CDR3 length: 14 amino acids. CDR3 nucleotide sequence: TGCGCCAGCAGCTTGGGTGGTCTAGTAACCGAGCAGTACTTC. Amino acid sequence: CASSLGGLVTEQYF.

The rearrangement uses TRBV11-3 and TRBJ1-2; no reliable D call. Between the trimmed V and J ends, which lost 1 base and 4 bases, there was a span of 7 bases. This CDR3 contains 13 residues. Germline V gene lookup returns CDR1 SGHNT and CDR2 YENEEA. The CDR3 spells CASSLGVSYGYTF. The CDR3 DNA sequence: TGTGCCAGCAGCTTAGGCGTCTCCTATGGCTACACCTTC. Full variable domain (remainder filled in from reference TRBV11-3 and TRBJ1-2): EAGVVQSPRYKIIEKKQPVAFWCNPISGHNTLYWYLQNLGQGPELLIRYENEEAVDDSQLPKDRFSAERLKGVDSTLKIQPAELGDSAVYLCASSLGVSYGYTFGSGTRLTVV.

The genes are TRBV27 and TRBJ2-5, with TRBD2 identical over 9 bases. Trimming cost V 2 bases and J 0 bases; bases outside gene matches: 4. There are 16 residues in the CDR3. Germline CDR1 is MNHEY and CDR2 is SMNVEV (reference sequence). As DNA, the CDR3 is TGTGCCAGCAGTTTAAGGCTAGCGGGGTACCAAGAGACCCAGTACTTC. Protein sequence: CASSLRLAGYQETQYF.

J is TRBJ2-1 and V is TRBV6-5; the match to TRBD2 covers 12 bases. The germline V gene has CDR1 MNHEY and CDR2 SVGAGI. The CDR3 spans 16 residues. Germline trimming cut 2 bases from V and 9 bases from J; bases unmatched to any gene: 8. For the CDR3, the DNA is TGTGCCAGCAGTTACCCCGGTACACTAGCGGGAGGTGAGCAGTTCTTC. Amino acid sequence: CASSYPGTLAGGEQFF.

The chain is built from TRBV19 and TRBJ2-1; TRBD2 agrees at 13 bases. With 4 bases clipped from V and 3 bases from J, the junction kept 0 bases outside the gene matches. This CDR3 contains 15 residues. The germline gives CDR1 LNHDA, CDR2 SQIVND (reference sequence). CDR3 coding DNA: TGTGCCAGTAGTAGGACTAGCGGGGGCTACAATGAGCAGTTCTTC. Protein sequence: CASSRTSGGYNEQFF.

V usage is TRBV4-3 and J usage is TRBJ1-2; D remains ambiguous. The CDR3 totals 15 residues. In germline, CDR1 is LGHNA, CDR2 YSLEER. The V end was cut by 0 bases, the J end by 6 bases, with 14 bases between. CDR3 in amino acids: CASSQEFTRVNGYTF. CDR3 bases: TGCGCCAGCAGCCAAGAATTCACCCGGGTGAATGGCTACACCTTC.

The chain recombines TRBV12-5 with TRBJ1-4; D may be TRBD1 (5 bases). Deletions cut 5 bases from V and 7 bases from J, with 20 bases between. CDR1 LGHNT and CDR2 FRNRAP come from the germline V gene. The CDR3 is 16 residues long. CDR3 protein: CASGPSARTSAEKLFF. The DNA of the CDR3 is TGTGCTAGTGGTCCCTCGGCTAGGACAAGCGCTGAAAAACTGTTTTTT.